These 17 T cell receptor beta chains were sequenced from one sample in a study of control samples from healthy donors and cancer patients. Produced via immunoSEQ multiplex PCR; TCRdb's table is partial and in-frame only. The sample includes 150,000 to 200,000 clones, around 91% seen only once; the top ten take about 1.4%. The specimen sequenced was blood. The receptors were sampled from a woman between 50 and 59 years old in good health.

V and J are TRBV9 and TRBJ1-1, with D hard to call. V was pared by 0 bases and J by 1 base, with 7 bases between. CDR3 length: 14 amino acids. Germline V gene sequence: CDR1 SGDLS, CDR2 YYNGEE. The CDR3 nucleotides are TGTGCCAGCAGCGTAGCCCTGGAGAACACTGAAGCTTTCTTT. Translation gives CASSVALENTEAFF.

The V gene is TRBV10-3, the J gene TRBJ1-1; D uncertain. The ends were cut back, 6 bases at V and 7 bases at J, with 15 bases in the middle. The germline CDR1 and CDR2 sequences are ENHRY and SYGVKD. The CDR3 runs to 13 residues. The DNA of the CDR3 is TGTGCCATCAGACTGACAAAAGAAGGTGAAGCTTTCTTT. Its translation is CAIRLTKEGEAFF.

This chain links TRBV6-5 with TRBJ1-5; D ambiguous. The germline gives CDR1 MNHEY, CDR2 SVGAGI. The CDR3 has 15 residues. Between the trimmed V and J ends, which lost 8 bases and 0 bases, there was a span of 14 bases. The CDR3 coding sequence is TGTGCCAGCGCCTTGTCAGTGGATAGCAATCAGCCCCAGCATTTT. Protein product: CASALSVDSNQPQHF.

The chain recombines TRBV5-1 with TRBJ1-2, with D hard to call. Between the trimmed V and J ends, which lost 3 bases and 4 bases, there was a span of 10 bases. Germline CDR1 reads SGHRS; CDR2 reads YFSETQ. CDR3 length: 13 residues. CDR3 nucleotides: TGCGCCAGCAGCTCCGGTCATAGCTATGGCTACACCTTC. It specifies CASSSGHSYGYTF. The whole variable domain, remainder taken from reference TRBV5-1 and TRBJ1-2, is KAGVTQTPRYLIKTRGQQVTLSCSPISGHRSVSWYQQTPGQGLQFLFEYFSETQRNKGNFPGRFSGRQFSNSRSEMNVSTLELGDSALYLCASSSGHSYGYTFGSGTRLTVV.

The chain links TRBV9 to TRBJ1-6; D is unclear. This CDR3 comprises 16 residues. Germline-derived CDR1 and CDR2 are SGDLS and YYNGEE. Trimming took off 0 bases at V and 11 bases at J, with 18 bases between the two ends. The CDR3 coding sequence is TGTGCCAGCAGCGTAGAGGTAGGGTTAGGCCCCGCACCCCTCCACTTT. Protein: CASSVEVGLGPAPLHF. Based on the CDR3 plus reference TRBV9 and TRBJ1-6, the full variable domain is DSGVTQTPKHLITATGQRVTLRCSPRSGDLSVYWYQQSLDQGLQFLIQYYNGEERAKGNILERFSAQQFPDLHSELNLSSLELGDSALYFCASSVEVGLGPAPLHFGNGTRLTVT.

This clone was counted only a few times. V and J are TRBV30 and TRBJ1-6; maybe TRBD1 (6 bases). This CDR3 is built from 14 residues. Trimming shortened V by 0 bases and J by 7 bases, and 10 bases separated the two germline ends. Germline V CDR1 and CDR2: GTSNPN, SVGIG (reference sequence). CDR3 sequence: CAWSVGGLNSPLHF. CDR3 in DNA: TGTGCCTGGAGTGTAGGGGGACTAAATTCACCCCTCCACTTT.

J is TRBJ1-5 and V is TRBV18; D is undetermined. The length of the CDR3 is 15 residues. V dropped 3 bases and J dropped 0 bases, with 9 bases sitting between them. Germline values: CDR1 KGHSH, CDR2 LQKENI. CDR3 loop: CASSPNAGSNQPQHF. DNA for the CDR3: TGTGCCAGCTCACCGAACGCAGGTAGCAATCAGCCCCAGCATTTT. The full variable domain, rest sourced from reference TRBV18 and TRBJ1-5, is NAGVMQNPRHLVRRRGQEARLRCSPMKGHSHVYWYRQLPEEGLKFMVYLQKENIIDESGMPKERFSAEFPKEGPSILRIQQVVRGDSAAYFCASSPNAGSNQPQHFGDGTRLSIL.

V and J are TRBV27 and TRBJ1-2; 8 bases align to TRBD1. CDR3 size: 19 residues. J was trimmed by 2 bases and V by 5 bases; bases with no gene match: 19. Germline CDR1 MNHEY, CDR2 SMNVEV (reference sequence). CDR3 coding DNA: TGTGCCAGCAGTCACCACCCGACAGGGGTTCCGTCGGGGAACTATGGCTACACCTTC. Translated: CASSHHPTGVPSGNYGYTF.

The sample holds one count of this clone. The chain combines TRBV9 with TRBJ1-1, with D uncertain. CDR1 and CDR2 (germline): SGDLS, YYNGEE. CDR3 length: 13 amino acids. V shed 2 bases and J shed 5 bases, with 10 bases lying between them. The CDR3 region has the DNA TGTGCCAGCAGCGTGGCCCTGGGGACTGAAGCTTTCTTT. It is translated as CASSVALGTEAFF.

The chain recombines TRBV7-9 with TRBJ2-5, with 7 bases identical to TRBD2. V gave up 1 base and J gave up 1 base; unmatched junction bases: 0. This CDR3 comprises 14 residues. From germline, CDR1 is SEHNR and CDR2 FQNEAQ (reference sequence). The CDR3 DNA reads TGTGCCAGCAGCTTAGGGGGGGGCCAAGAGACCCAGTACTTC. Its translation is CASSLGGGQETQYF.

The chain is built from TRBV28 and TRBJ1-5, with 8 bases that match TRBD1. The germline gives CDR1 MDHEN, CDR2 SYDVKM. CDR3 length: 17 amino acids. J gave up 7 bases and V 6 bases, and 17 bases lay outside the gene matches. As DNA, the CDR3 is TGTGCCAGCAGGAGTCCCGGACAGGGAGTTACATTGCAGCCCCAGCATTTT. Its translation is CASRSPGQGVTLQPQHF.

This chain uses TRBV30 with TRBJ2-7; the D is unclear. The CDR3 length is 13 residues. Germline values: CDR1 GTSNPN, CDR2 SVGIG (reference sequence). V was trimmed by 3 bases and J by 3 bases, leaving 12 bases between them. DNA for the CDR3: TGTGCCTGGAGACTCAAGGGAATCTACGAGCAGTACTTC. It yields the protein CAWRLKGIYEQYF.

Only a few counts were recorded for this clone. The V call is TRBV30, the J call TRBJ1-1, with TRBD1 as a possible D gene (6 bases). Germline V CDR1 and CDR2: GTSNPN, SVGIG (reference sequence). The CDR3 contains 14 residues. Deletions cut 4 bases from V and 1 base from J, with 13 bases between. The CDR3 reads CAWIGGRANTEAFF. The CDR3 DNA sequence: TGTGCCTGGATTGGGGGGCGGGCGAACACTGAAGCTTTCTTT.

V gene TRBV4-2 combines with J gene TRBJ1-1, with D tentatively TRBD1 (5 bases). Germline CDR1 is LGHNA and CDR2 is YNFKEQ. Deletions cut 0 bases from V and 2 bases from J, with 13 bases between. There are 16 residues in the CDR3. CDR3 nucleotide sequence: TGTGCCAGCAGCCAAGAGGGGACTCCCGGAAACACTGAAGCTTTCTTT. This sequence encodes CASSQEGTPGNTEAFF.

This clone has only one observation. The V call is TRBV10-3, the J call TRBJ1-2; TRBD1 is a possible D gene (5 bases). The V gene's germline CDR1 is ENHRY and CDR2 SYGVKD. CDR3 length: 15 amino acids. V lost 4 bases and J 0 bases, leaving 12 bases between the germline ends. The CDR3 loop is CAISGITGSNYGYTF. The CDR3 nucleotides are TGTGCCATCAGTGGAATTACAGGATCTAACTATGGCTACACCTTC.

CDR3 protein: CAWSTAGGGNYGYTF. DNA for the CDR3: TGTGCCTGGAGTACCGCAGGGGGCGGTAACTATGGCTACACCTTC. V usage is TRBV30 and J usage is TRBJ1-2; 8 bases align to TRBD1. The germline gives CDR1 GTSNPN, CDR2 SVGIG (reference sequence). After removal of 2 bases from V and 1 base from J, the junction contained 6 bases not matched to a gene. The CDR3 is made up of 15 amino acids.

The gene calls are TRBV5-1 and TRBJ1-1; no reliable D call. Germline loops: CDR1 SGHRS, CDR2 YFSETQ. The CDR3 runs 13 residues. V was cut by 4 bases and J by 3 bases, with 10 bases left in between. As DNA, the CDR3 is TGCGCCAGCAGCCCAATGGCGGACACTGAAGCTTTCTTT. It yields the protein CASSPMADTEAFF.